This is a list of T cell receptor beta chains from one sample in a study of T-cell reconstitution after alpha-beta-depleted transplantation in children. Each CDR3 protein is one row after TCRdb ran MiXCR on the PCR reads. Here the sample spans some 550,000 distinct CDR3 sequences, approximately 20% being singletons. Sequencing was performed on PBMCs from the stem cell graft donor, taken from the stem cell graft. These receptors originate from a human donor who donated a stem cell graft to a child with acute lymphoblastic leukemia. Each CDR3 is given with its conserved first and last residue. Each record gives: clone size, D gene, V gene, J gene, CDR3 DNA, CDR3 protein. The D gene is left open where the match is weak. Clone size is given for some rows only: seen once, a few or many times, or a class if the clone is expanded.

few	-	TRBV5-1	TRBJ2-5	TGCGCCAGCAGCTTGGACCCAAAACAAGAGACCCAGTACTTC	CASSLDPKQETQYF
few	TRBD1	TRBV5-1	TRBJ2-1	TGCGCCAGCAGCTTGACAGGGGGCTGGAATGAGCAGTTCTTC	CASSLTGGWNEQFF
few	TRBD2	TRBV14	TRBJ2-5	TGTGCCAGCAGCCACCCAACGCCGGGACTAGCGGGAGGGTGGATCTGGGAGACCCAGTACTTC	CASSHPTPGLAGGWIWETQYF
few	-	TRBV5-1	TRBJ2-5	TGCGCCAGCAGCCGGCAGGGGGGCAACCAAGAGACCCAGTACTTC	CASSRQGGNQETQYF
few	-	TRBV5-1	TRBJ1-2	TGCGCCAGCAGCCCTCCGACAGTCTATGGCTACACCTTC	CASSPPTVYGYTF
-	-	TRBV20-1	TRBJ2-3	TGCAGTGCTAGCCGCGGCAGGGAGGAGGGCACAGATACGCTGTATTTT	CSASRGREEGTDTLYF
-	-	TRBV29-1	TRBJ1-1	TGCGGCGTTGGGGGAATAGGTGAAGCTTTCTTT	CGVGGIGEAFF
few	TRBD2	TRBV5-1	TRBJ2-7	TGCGCCAGCAGCTTGCTAGCGGAATCCTACGAGCAGTACTTC	CASSLLAESYEQYF
-	TRBD1	TRBV5-1	TRBJ1-2	TGCGCCAGCAGCCGACAGGGGTCCAATGGCTACACCTTC	CASSRQGSNGYTF
-	-	TRBV6-6	TRBJ1-1	TGTGCCAGCGACATGAACACTGAAGCTTTCTTT	CASDMNTEAFF
few	-	TRBV9	TRBJ1-3	TGTGCCAGCAGCGTAGCACCGACGGGAGGAAACACCATATATTTT	CASSVAPTGGNTIYF
once	-	TRBV20-1	TRBJ2-1	TGCAGTGCCCAGAGTAGCGGAACCTACAATGAGCAGTTCTTC	CSAQSSGTYNEQFF
many	-	TRBV12-3/TRBV12-4	TRBJ2-3	TGTGCCAGCAGCCCTTTAGCGGGCACAGATACGCAGTATTTT	CASSPLAGTDTQYF
-	-	TRBV3-1	TRBJ2-2	TGTGCCAGCAGCCTGTATGTTGCAGGGAGAACCGGGGAGCTGTTTTTT	CASSLYVAGRTGELFF
few	-	TRBV7-8	TRBJ2-2	TGTGCCAGCTGCGGGACTCCGAACACCGGGGAGCTGTTTTTT	CASCGTPNTGELFF
-	TRBD1	TRBV12-3/TRBV12-4	TRBJ2-5	TGTGCCAGCAGAACAGGGGGGAATATGGAGACCCAGTACTTC	CASRTGGNMETQYF
-	-	TRBV6-5	TRBJ2-7	TGTGCCAGCAACCCCGACAGGACCACCTACGAGCAGTACTTC	CASNPDRTTYEQYF
few	TRBD1	TRBV20-1	TRBJ1-4	TGCAGTGCTGCCCCAGACAGGGGTACTAATGAAAAACTGTTTTTT	CSAAPDRGTNEKLFF
few	-	TRBV7-6	TRBJ2-7	TGTGCCAGCAGCCTCGTTAGTGGGGCCGAGCAGTACTTC	CASSLVSGAEQYF
-	TRBD2	TRBV12-3/TRBV12-4	TRBJ2-1	TGTGCCAGCAGTTTTCGGCGGGAGGGAAGTAATGAGCAGTTCTTC	CASSFRREGSNEQFF
few	-	TRBV2	TRBJ2-4	TGTGCCAGCAGGACCTCGGGGGACATTCAGTACTTC	CASRTSGDIQYF
-	-	TRBV9	TRBJ2-7	TGTGCCAGCAGCGTTGACTTCTTAGGCGAGCAGTACTTC	CASSVDFLGEQYF
-	-	TRBV5-1	TRBJ1-2	TGCGCCAGCAGCTTGGCCACGGGGGCCTATGGCTACACCTTC	CASSLATGAYGYTF
few	TRBD2	TRBV5-5	TRBJ2-7	TGTGCCAGCAGCACTTATGAAGGGAGGGCCTACGAGCAGTACTTC	CASSTYEGRAYEQYF
-	-	TRBV3-1	TRBJ2-7	TGTGCCAGCAGCCAAGATAATTATTTATACGAGCAGTACTTC	CASSQDNYLYEQYF
-	-	TRBV10-3	TRBJ2-2	TGTGCCATCAATTCCAACGGGGAGCTGTTTTTT	CAINSNGELFF
few	TRBD2	TRBV11-2	TRBJ2-5	TGTGCCAGCAGCCTCTGGGCTAGCGGATTACAAGAGACCCAGTACTTC	CASSLWASGLQETQYF
few	-	TRBV4-1	TRBJ2-5	TGCGCCAGCAGCCTCCGGCCCCTCACGGAACAAGAGACCCAGTACTTC	CASSLRPLTEQETQYF
-	-	TRBV12-3/TRBV12-4	TRBJ1-2	TGTGCCAGCACCGATCTCTATGGCTACACCTTC	CASTDLYGYTF
-	TRBD2	TRBV10-3	TRBJ2-1	TGTGCCATCGGACTAGCGGGAGGGATTGAGCAGTTCTTC	CAIGLAGGIEQFF
few	TRBD2	TRBV20-1	TRBJ2-1	TGCAGTGCTAGTTATAGCGGGAGGGCAGGATACAATGAGCAGTTCTTC	CSASYSGRAGYNEQFF
few	-	TRBV3-1	TRBJ2-7	TGTGCCAGCAGCCAAGTTTGGGGGAGTAGCAGCGAGCAGTACTTC	CASSQVWGSSSEQYF
-	-	TRBV5-1	TRBJ1-1	TGCGCCAGCAGCTCCGTATTCGCGGGGGGCGAGGGACGGGGCACTGAAGCTTTCTTT	CASSSVFAGGEGRGTEAFF
-	TRBD1	TRBV28	TRBJ1-5	TGTGCCAGCAGTCGACAGGGGATCCTAAGATATCAGCCCCAGCATTTT	CASSRQGILRYQPQHF
-	-	TRBV9	TRBJ1-1	TGTGCCAGCAGCCCTCGGGGGGATGCTGAAGCTTTCTTT	CASSPRGDAEAFF
-	-	TRBV7-2	TRBJ2-1	TGTGCCAGCAGCTTACTTCAGCGGATCGAGCAGTTCTTC	CASSLLQRIEQFF
few	TRBD1	TRBV15	TRBJ2-7	TGTGCCACCAGCAGAGCCGGACAGGGTTACGAGCAGTACTTC	CATSRAGQGYEQYF
-	TRBD1	TRBV4-2	TRBJ1-3	TGTGCCAGCAGCCAAGAAAGGACAGAGGACAGGACGAGAAACACCATATATTTT	CASSQERTEDRTRNTIYF
few	TRBD1	TRBV11-2	TRBJ1-5	TGTGCCAGCAGCCTCAGGACAGGGATGAGCAATCAGCCCCAGCATTTT	CASSLRTGMSNQPQHF
few	-	TRBV29-1	TRBJ2-7	TGCAGCGTTGGTCGACAGGCATGGTCCTACGAGCAGTACTTC	CSVGRQAWSYEQYF
-	TRBD2	TRBV10-1	TRBJ2-1	TGCGCCAGCAGTGAGTCTGGCGGGAGGGACGAGCAGTTCTTC	CASSESGGRDEQFF
-	TRBD2	TRBV7-9	TRBJ2-1	TGTGCCAGTACTTTCAGCGGGAGCTACAATGAGCAGTTCTTC	CASTFSGSYNEQFF
-	TRBD1	TRBV7-9	TRBJ2-7	TGTGCCAGCAGCTTACCCGGGACAGGAATCTCCTACGAGCAGTACTTC	CASSLPGTGISYEQYF
few	TRBD1	TRBV28	TRBJ1-2	TGTGCCAGCAGTCCCCGGACAGGGTTTGGGGGCTACACCTTC	CASSPRTGFGGYTF
-	-	TRBV14	TRBJ1-5	TGTGCCAGCAGCCCAGCAGGGAGGGGGAATCAGCCCCAGCATTTT	CASSPAGRGNQPQHF
few	TRBD2	TRBV6-4	TRBJ2-3	TGTGCCAGCAGTGGAACGACTAGCGGGGTCGACATTAGCACAGATACGCAGTATTTT	CASSGTTSGVDISTDTQYF